The rows below give T cell receptor beta chains drawn from one sample of a study of blood T cell repertoires in COVID-19. Only in-frame clones appear in the TCRdb table, and some are missing; sequencing was by immunoSEQ multiplex PCR. The data contain fewer than 100,000 clones, approximately 87% of them singletons. Sample: peripheral blood. The receptors stem from a human donor with acute or convalescent COVID-19. The donor label of this sample is uncertain. The CDR3 runs from the conserved cysteine through the conserved F or W. The D gene is left open where the match is weak. Some rows have no size entry. The others give once, few or many, or a class for an expanded clone.

>TRBV11-2|TRBJ2-1|medium-sized|.
CASSFGTAGILDNEQFF
TGTGCCAGCAGCTTTGGAACAGCAGGGATTCTCGACAATGAGCAGTTCTTC
>TRBV9|TRBJ1-2|.|.
CASSVLPEGGVYGYTF
TGTGCCAGCAGCGTTTTGCCGGAGGGCGGGGTTTATGGCTACACCTTC
>TRBV3-1/TRBV3-2|TRBJ1-1|.|.
CASSQGTDVAFF
TGTGCCAGCAGTCAGGGGACGGATGTAGCTTTCTTT
>TRBV5-1|TRBJ2-7|.|TRBD1
CASSLAGQSYEQYF
TGCGCCAGCAGCTTGGCGGGACAGTCCTACGAGCAGTACTTC
>TRBV18|TRBJ1-5|.|.
CASSPGSSNQPQHF
TGTGCCAGCTCACCAGGCAGTAGCAATCAGCCCCAGCATTTT
>TRBV7-3|TRBJ2-5|.|TRBD1
CASSLSGTGEETQYF
TGTGCCAGCAGCTTATCCGGGACAGGGGAAGAGACCCAGTACTTC
>TRBV27|TRBJ1-4|.|.
CASKSLSTLNEKLFF
TGTGCCAGCAAATCCCTGTCGACATTGAATGAAAAACTGTTTTTT
>TRBV10-3|TRBJ1-1|.|.
CAISERVEGGTEAFF
TGTGCCATCAGTGAGAGGGTTGAGGGGGGGACTGAAGCTTTCTTT
>TRBV19|TRBJ1-2|.|TRBD1
CASSVTGGANYGYTF
TGTGCCAGTAGTGTCACAGGGGGAGCTAACTATGGCTACACCTTC
>TRBV5-1|TRBJ1-1|.|.
CASSYRENTEAFF
TGCGCCAGCAGCTACAGGGAGAACACTGAAGCTTTCTTT
>TRBV14|TRBJ1-3|once|.
CASGASGNTIYF
TGTGCCAGCGGAGCCTCTGGAAACACCATATATTTT
>TRBV5-1|TRBJ2-3|.|.
CASRPGHPTDTQYF
TGCGCCAGCAGGCCGGGACACCCCACAGATACGCAGTATTTT
>TRBV2|TRBJ1-1|.|.
CASSATGMNTEAFF
TGTGCCAGCAGTGCAACAGGAATGAACACTGAAGCTTTCTTT
>TRBV5-5|TRBJ2-7|.|.
CASQTRSFREQYF
TGTGCCAGCCAGACTAGATCCTTTCGAGAGCAGTACTTC
>TRBV11-2|TRBJ1-5|.|.
CASSYRLNQPQHF
TGTGCCAGCAGCTACAGACTAAATCAGCCCCAGCATTTT
>TRBV9|TRBJ2-5|.|.
CASSVVGDIQETQYF
TGTGCCAGCAGCGTAGTTGGAGATATACAAGAGACCCAGTACTTC
>TRBV11-2|TRBJ2-5|.|TRBD1
CASSSFRDRGRWETQYF
TGTGCCAGCAGCTCTTTCCGGGACAGGGGGAGGTGGGAGACCCAGTACTTC